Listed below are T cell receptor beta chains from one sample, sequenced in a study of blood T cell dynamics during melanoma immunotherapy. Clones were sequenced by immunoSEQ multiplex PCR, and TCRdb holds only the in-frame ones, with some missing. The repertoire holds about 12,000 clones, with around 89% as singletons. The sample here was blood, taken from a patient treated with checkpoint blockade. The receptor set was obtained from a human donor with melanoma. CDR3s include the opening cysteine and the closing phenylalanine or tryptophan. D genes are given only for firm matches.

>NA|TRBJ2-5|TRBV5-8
CASSFGLAGSETQYF
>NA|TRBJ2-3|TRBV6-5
CASTGGTNTQYF
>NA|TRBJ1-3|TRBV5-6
CASSLVGISGNTIYF
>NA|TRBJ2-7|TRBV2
CASSPRARSSYEQYF
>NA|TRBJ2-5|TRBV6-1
CASSEGLVYRAETQYF
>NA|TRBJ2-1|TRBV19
CASVNYNEQFF
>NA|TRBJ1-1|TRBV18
CASSPQGLNTEAFF
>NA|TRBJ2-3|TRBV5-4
CASSQKWVGGTDTQYF
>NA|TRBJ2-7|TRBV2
CASGLRNEQYF
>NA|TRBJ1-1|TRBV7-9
CASSFAGESAFF
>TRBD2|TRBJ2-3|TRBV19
CASSPTSGSGADTQYF
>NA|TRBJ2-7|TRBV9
CASSAGRLPIEQYF
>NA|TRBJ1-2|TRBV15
CATRGTGDSNYGYTF
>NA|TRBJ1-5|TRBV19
CASSTDNQPQHF
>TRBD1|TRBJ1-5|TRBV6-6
CASSSNRGGDQPQHF
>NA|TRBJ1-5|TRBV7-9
CASSRQSRHSNQPQHF
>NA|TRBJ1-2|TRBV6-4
CASSTDAQVTYGYTF
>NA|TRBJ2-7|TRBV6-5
CASRRVLRPDYEQYF
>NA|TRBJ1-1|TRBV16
CASSPTAGTEAFF
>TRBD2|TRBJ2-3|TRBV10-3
CAIRYTGTSSRDTQYF
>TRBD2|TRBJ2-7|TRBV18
CASSGGMGYEQYF
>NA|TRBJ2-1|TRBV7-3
CASSLTGEQFF
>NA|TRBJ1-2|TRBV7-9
CASSLEGGNYGYTF
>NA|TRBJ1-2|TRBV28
CASSSPRGATYGYTF
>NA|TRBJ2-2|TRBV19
CASSRGAGSNTGELFF
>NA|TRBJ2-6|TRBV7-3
CASSLSANSGANVLTF
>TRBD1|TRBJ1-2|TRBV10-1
CASRAGQGDVGNGYTF
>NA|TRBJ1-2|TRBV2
CASSDYGYTF
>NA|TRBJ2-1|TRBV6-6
CASSYEGSSYNEQFF
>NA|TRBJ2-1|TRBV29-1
CSVLVRRGSNEQFF
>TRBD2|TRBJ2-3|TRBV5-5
CASSLDPSGPTDTQYF
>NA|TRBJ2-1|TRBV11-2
CASSLVPSVYNEQFF
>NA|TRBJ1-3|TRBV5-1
CASSLGSGLGNTIYF
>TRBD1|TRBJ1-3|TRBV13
CASSLVGGGNTIYF
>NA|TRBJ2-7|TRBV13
CASSPGRIAYEQYF
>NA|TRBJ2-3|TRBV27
CASRRGLQLTDTQYF
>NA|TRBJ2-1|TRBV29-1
CSVVLVYNEQFF
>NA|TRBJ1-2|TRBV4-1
CASSLVRGAFSNYGYTF
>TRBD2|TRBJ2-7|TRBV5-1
CASSLEWRGGYEQYF
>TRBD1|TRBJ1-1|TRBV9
CASSAVDRGTEAFF
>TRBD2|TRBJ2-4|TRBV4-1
CASSQEYSSAGGRNIQYF
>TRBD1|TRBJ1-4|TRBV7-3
CASSSIQGSNEKLFF
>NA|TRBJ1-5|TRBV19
CASSIVRGVQHF
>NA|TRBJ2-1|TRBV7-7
CASSLTDTGYNEQFF
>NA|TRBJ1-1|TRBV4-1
CASSQVRGVRRTEAFF
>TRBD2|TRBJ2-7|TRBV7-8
CASSLGTSGSYEQYF
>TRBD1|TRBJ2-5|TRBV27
CASSTRQGAQGETQYF
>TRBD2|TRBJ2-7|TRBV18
CASSPAGGSGGAYEQYF
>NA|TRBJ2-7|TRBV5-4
CASSRRGAYEQYF
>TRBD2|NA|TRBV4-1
CASSQGRLAEAHEQYF
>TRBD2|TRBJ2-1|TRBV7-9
CASRITGRDEQFF
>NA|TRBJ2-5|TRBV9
CASSSRRGQGEAETQYF
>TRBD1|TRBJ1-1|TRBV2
CASTEGQGFLWTEVFF
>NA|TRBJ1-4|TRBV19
CATKVSGLSSEKLFF
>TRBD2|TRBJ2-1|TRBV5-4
CASSSWTSGTYNEQFF
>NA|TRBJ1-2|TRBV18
CASSPRTASGYTF
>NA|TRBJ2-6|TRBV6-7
CASSYSDKGAGANVLTF
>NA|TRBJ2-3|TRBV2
CASSELATQYF
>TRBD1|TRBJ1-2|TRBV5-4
CASSLWSTGARLVYTF
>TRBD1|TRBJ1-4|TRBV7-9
CASSIAGTGSEKLFF